Sequencing of this TCR beta chain was carried out in a study of T cell responses to AZD1222 COVID-19 vaccine. Some clones are missing from TCRdb's copy, which holds only in-frame ones; the method was immunoSEQ multiplex PCR. The data contain approximately 140,000 clones, 85% to 95% of them singletons. Study-level points and caveats: Just six AZD1222 recipients were seropositive at baseline.

There are 15 residues in the CDR3. Germline CDR1 is LNHDA and CDR2 is SQIVND (reference sequence). V dropped 3 bases and J dropped 3 bases, with 9 bases sitting between them. About this clone: Its antigen is currently unknown.

The chain links TRBV19 to TRBJ1-6; TRBD1 might be the D (5 bases). The material was peripheral blood, obtained on day 0 of AZD1222 vaccination. The sequence came from an adult in good health. CDR3 sequence: CASSIQGSYNSPLHF. CDR3 DNA: TGTGCCAGTAGTATCCAGGGCAGCTATAATTCACCCCTCCACTTT.